This TCR beta chain was sequenced for a study of blood T cell repertoires in COVID-19. About the study: Acute and convalescent COVID-19 samples came from the United States, Italy and Spain. In each case, the material was cDNA or gDNA derived from T cells, B-cell-depleted T cells, or PBMCs.

Original processing methods: Scientists estimated how many nucleated cells there were by amplifying reference gene primers. Repertoires were generated with immunoSEQ multiplex PCR, while TCRdb's copy carries only in-frame clones and drops some. Clone size and the V and J calls come from that table; the DNA yielded D and trimming. Among some 300,000 clones, around 87% were seen once, and the ten largest hold roughly 1.3%. CDR1 and CDR2 (germline): SGHTA, FQGNSA. The V and J ends lost 5 bases and 5 bases respectively, with 18 bases between them. This CDR3 is built from 15 residues. V usage is TRBV7-2 and J usage is TRBJ1-1; D is possibly TRBD1 (6 bases). The sample was peripheral blood. The clonotype was recovered from a man in his 70s with acute or convalescent COVID-19. The CDR3 loop is CASSPTPQGETEAFF. The CDR3 DNA reads TGTGCCAGCAGCCCAACCCCACAGGGTGAAACTGAAGCTTTCTTT.